This TCR beta chain came from a study of CD8 T cells in ankylosing spondylitis. Concerning this clonotype: Its antigen is not known.

Quantitative 5'-RACE was performed with molecular barcodes, and it yielded the TCR beta libraries. One entry per CDR3 protein results from TCRdb running MiXCR on the 5' RACE reads. The data hold 230,000 or so distinct CDR3 sequences, with roughly a quarter observed a single time. The ends lost 4 bases at V and 4 bases at J; junction bases unmatched: 5. CDR3 size: 15 residues. Germline CDR1 and CDR2: MDHEN and SYDVKM. Study results and limitations: Significant enrichment of disease-linked clones was reported in matched ankylosing spondylitis synovial fluid. Seemingly distinctive of ankylosing spondylitis blood was a TCR beta motif formed by eight highly homologous variants.

The gene calls are TRBV28 and TRBJ2-1; 9 bases map to TRBD1. The receptor's source is a male donor with ankylosing spondylitis or in good health (not recorded which). Sequenced: blood, either unsorted or a sorted T cell fraction (not recorded which). As DNA, the CDR3 is TGTGCCAGCAGTTCCCGGGACAGGGCGTACAATGAGCAGTTCTTC. Protein product: CASSSRDRAYNEQFF.